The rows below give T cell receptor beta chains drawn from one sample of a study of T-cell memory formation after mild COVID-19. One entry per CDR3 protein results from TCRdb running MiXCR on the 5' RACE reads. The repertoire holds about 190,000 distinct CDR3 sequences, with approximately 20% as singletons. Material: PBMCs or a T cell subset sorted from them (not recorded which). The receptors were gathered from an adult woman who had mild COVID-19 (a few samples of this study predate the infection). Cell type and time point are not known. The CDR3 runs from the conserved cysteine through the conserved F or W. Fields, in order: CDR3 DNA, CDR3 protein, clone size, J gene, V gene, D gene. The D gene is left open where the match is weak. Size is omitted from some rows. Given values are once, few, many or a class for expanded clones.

cdr3_nt: TGTGCCACCAGTGAACGCGGCTACGAGCAGTACTTC
cdr3_aa: CATSERGYEQYF
clone_size: NA
j_call: TRBJ2-7
v_call: TRBV24-1
d_call: NA

cdr3_nt: TGTGCCAGCAGTCCCAGACAGCCCACAGATACGCAGTATTTT
cdr3_aa: CASSPRQPTDTQYF
clone_size: NA
j_call: TRBJ2-3
v_call: TRBV6-5
d_call: NA

cdr3_nt: TGTGCCTGGAGTGTGCCCCCAGGGTATCTCTACGAGCAGTACTTC
cdr3_aa: CAWSVPPGYLYEQYF
clone_size: few
j_call: TRBJ2-7
v_call: TRBV30
d_call: NA

cdr3_nt: TGTGCCAGCAGCGGAGCGGGGGCCTTTAGCAATGAGCAGTTCTTC
cdr3_aa: CASSGAGAFSNEQFF
clone_size: few
j_call: TRBJ2-1
v_call: TRBV12-3/TRBV12-4
d_call: TRBD2

cdr3_nt: TGTGCCAGCAGTCTGGGGACAGGCGGACTGCCCCAGCATTTT
cdr3_aa: CASSLGTGGLPQHF
clone_size: few
j_call: TRBJ1-5
v_call: TRBV7-2
d_call: TRBD1

cdr3_nt: TGTGCCAGCCGTCGGACAGTTCAGCCCCAGCATTTT
cdr3_aa: CASRRTVQPQHF
clone_size: NA
j_call: TRBJ1-5
v_call: TRBV12-3/TRBV12-4
d_call: NA

cdr3_nt: TGTGCCAGTGCAGAGGGGGCTCTAGGCAATCAGCCCCAGCATTTT
cdr3_aa: CASAEGALGNQPQHF
clone_size: NA
j_call: TRBJ1-5
v_call: TRBV9
d_call: TRBD1

cdr3_nt: TGTGCCAGCAGGAACAGGGAATACCACGCCGGGGAGCTGTTTTTT
cdr3_aa: CASRNREYHAGELFF
clone_size: few
j_call: TRBJ2-2
v_call: TRBV7-2
d_call: NA

cdr3_nt: TGCGCCAGCAGCAGAGAGGCGGGAGAGACCCAGTACTTC
cdr3_aa: CASSREAGETQYF
clone_size: NA
j_call: TRBJ2-5
v_call: TRBV5-1
d_call: NA

cdr3_nt: TGTGCCAGCAGTGTTCCGACGAACACCGGGGAGCTGTTTTTT
cdr3_aa: CASSVPTNTGELFF
clone_size: NA
j_call: TRBJ2-2
v_call: TRBV7-8
d_call: NA

cdr3_nt: TGTGCCAGCAGCTTCTTAACCCAGCAGCAGTTCTTC
cdr3_aa: CASSFLTQQQFF
clone_size: few
j_call: TRBJ2-1
v_call: TRBV7-2
d_call: NA

cdr3_nt: TGTGCCAGCAGCTTAGCGGGGACTAGCGGGTCTATGTTCCAGTTCTTC
cdr3_aa: CASSLAGTSGSMFQFF
clone_size: NA
j_call: TRBJ2-1
v_call: TRBV7-2
d_call: TRBD2

cdr3_nt: TGTGCCAGCAGCTCTCCGGCAGGGGTACGGATTGGGTTCTACGAGCAGTACTTC
cdr3_aa: CASSSPAGVRIGFYEQYF
clone_size: NA
j_call: TRBJ2-7
v_call: TRBV11-2
d_call: NA

cdr3_nt: TGCAGCGTCGCGACAGGGGGAATCTACAATGAGCAGTTCTTC
cdr3_aa: CSVATGGIYNEQFF
clone_size: few
j_call: TRBJ2-1
v_call: TRBV29-1
d_call: TRBD1

cdr3_nt: TGTGCCAGCAGCAATAACCGTCGGGGGCGGGATGGCTACACCTTC
cdr3_aa: CASSNNRRGRDGYTF
clone_size: few
j_call: TRBJ1-2
v_call: TRBV6-5
d_call: NA

cdr3_nt: TGTGCCAGCAGTTTGTTAAGATTTCGGGCTTACAATGAGCAGTTCTTC
cdr3_aa: CASSLLRFRAYNEQFF
clone_size: many
j_call: TRBJ2-1
v_call: TRBV12-3/TRBV12-4
d_call: NA

cdr3_nt: TGTGCCAGCAGCTTAGCTACCAGCCAAGAGACCCAGTACTTC
cdr3_aa: CASSLATSQETQYF
clone_size: few
j_call: TRBJ2-5
v_call: TRBV7-2
d_call: NA

cdr3_nt: TGCGCCAGCAGTGATGTGGCGGGGGTCACCGGGGAGCTGTTTTTT
cdr3_aa: CASSDVAGVTGELFF
clone_size: few
j_call: TRBJ2-2
v_call: TRBV4-1
d_call: TRBD2

cdr3_nt: TGCAGTGCTAGAGGTCTAGCGGGGGCCTACGAGCAGTACTTC
cdr3_aa: CSARGLAGAYEQYF
clone_size: NA
j_call: TRBJ2-7
v_call: TRBV20-1
d_call: TRBD2

cdr3_nt: TGCGCCAGCAGCCAGGACCTCCTTTCCTACGAGCAGTACTTC
cdr3_aa: CASSQDLLSYEQYF
clone_size: few
j_call: TRBJ2-7
v_call: TRBV4-3
d_call: NA

cdr3_nt: TGTGCCAGCCGCGGGACAGGGCTCACAGATACGCAGTATTTT
cdr3_aa: CASRGTGLTDTQYF
clone_size: NA
j_call: TRBJ2-3
v_call: TRBV6-6
d_call: TRBD1

cdr3_nt: TGTGCCAGCAGCCCACTAGCGGGAGGAAGCAATGAGCAGTTCTTC
cdr3_aa: CASSPLAGGSNEQFF
clone_size: NA
j_call: TRBJ2-1
v_call: TRBV7-9
d_call: TRBD2

cdr3_nt: TGTGCCATCAGTGACCAGGGAAGTAAAGACTATGGCTACACCTTC
cdr3_aa: CAISDQGSKDYGYTF
clone_size: few
j_call: TRBJ1-2
v_call: TRBV10-3
d_call: NA

cdr3_nt: TGCAGTGCTAGACCCCTCGGACTAGCGGAGGGGGAGACCCAGTACTTC
cdr3_aa: CSARPLGLAEGETQYF
clone_size: NA
j_call: TRBJ2-5
v_call: TRBV20-1
d_call: TRBD2

cdr3_nt: TGTGCCAGCAGCTTAGAGGCGGGGGGGAGAGAGACCCAGTACTTC
cdr3_aa: CASSLEAGGRETQYF
clone_size: NA
j_call: TRBJ2-5
v_call: TRBV7-3
d_call: TRBD2

cdr3_nt: TGTGCCAGCAGCCCACTATTATTGGGGACTAGTCGGCCCTACAATGAGCAGTTCTTC
cdr3_aa: CASSPLLLGTSRPYNEQFF
clone_size: many
j_call: TRBJ2-1
v_call: TRBV11-2
d_call: TRBD2